These T cell receptor beta chains were read from a single sample in a study of blood T cell repertoires in COVID-19. Only in-frame clones appear in the TCRdb table, and some are missing; sequencing was by immunoSEQ multiplex PCR. The sample records around 300,000 clones, 65% to 90% being singletons. Source material: peripheral blood. The source of these receptors is a human donor in a cohort sampled during active COVID-19. Both conserved end residues are trimmed from each CDR3. The order of the fields is J gene, V gene, CDR3 protein.

J gene: TRBJ2-3; V gene: TRBV6-4; CDR3 protein: ASYPATSGGSTSTDTQY
J gene: TRBJ2-3; V gene: TRBV19; CDR3 protein: ASRRRGPTDTQY
J gene: TRBJ1-1; V gene: TRBV5-5; CDR3 protein: ASSLGSGGNTEAF
J gene: TRBJ1-1; V gene: TRBV5-1; CDR3 protein: ASSLNRNTEAF
J gene: TRBJ2-1; V gene: TRBV5-1; CDR3 protein: ASTLGGGSNEQF
J gene: TRBJ1-1; V gene: TRBV19; CDR3 protein: ASSTPSGGRDEAF
J gene: TRBJ2-1; V gene: TRBV3-1/TRBV3-2; CDR3 protein: ASSLPGLGVNEQF
J gene: TRBJ2-2; V gene: TRBV27; CDR3 protein: ASRDSLNTGELF
J gene: TRBJ2-5; V gene: TRBV19; CDR3 protein: ASSIQRQGSGDQY
J gene: TRBJ2-5; V gene: TRBV7-9; CDR3 protein: ASSLWDRGRETQY
J gene: TRBJ1-2; V gene: TRBV19; CDR3 protein: ASSIVGAGDYGYT
J gene: TRBJ2-7; V gene: TRBV7-9; CDR3 protein: ASSRTDRNYEQY
J gene: TRBJ2-6; V gene: TRBV5-5; CDR3 protein: ASSLERDTFFGANVLT
J gene: TRBJ2-5; V gene: TRBV19; CDR3 protein: ASKDRGLETQY
J gene: TRBJ1-1; V gene: TRBV6-5; CDR3 protein: ASSSGGRTEAF
J gene: TRBJ2-3; V gene: TRBV6-5; CDR3 protein: AGRTAGTDTQY
J gene: TRBJ1-5; V gene: TRBV5-6; CDR3 protein: ASNSGGLNQPQH
J gene: TRBJ2-5; V gene: TRBV24-1; CDR3 protein: ATSGGRETQY
J gene: TRBJ1-1; V gene: TRBV6-5; CDR3 protein: ASRSQGNEAF
J gene: TRBJ2-5; V gene: TRBV3-1/TRBV3-2; CDR3 protein: ASSLAPYQETQY
J gene: TRBJ1-2; V gene: TRBV5-1; CDR3 protein: ASSEGQLRYT
J gene: TRBJ2-1; V gene: TRBV4-2; CDR3 protein: ASSRAGGRAANEQF